This paragraph covers one TCR beta chain sequence. As yet, its antigen is unknown. Primers for the PCR totalled 60 Vbeta and 13 Jbeta. Method: immunoSEQ multiplex PCR; TCRdb's copy keeps in-frame clones and lacks some. The data contain about 190,000 clones, less than 85% of them singletons. V gave up 4 bases and J gave up 5 bases; unmatched junction bases: 26. CDR1 is LNHNV, CDR2 YYDKDF, per germline (reference sequence). The CDR3 is 22 residues long. The data were obtained in a study of cytomegalovirus exposure and HLA in healthy donors. Study observations and caveats: Other equally common chains were less clonally expanded than HLA-associated TCR beta chains, a later analysis showed. TCR beta chain V- and J-gene trimming was linked, in a later analysis, to a missense variant in DCLRE1C. In a later analysis, parvovirus B19, influenza, CMV and Epstein-Barr virus appeared linked to several top co-occurrence clusters.

Sequences were obtained from PBMCs. The chain links TRBV15 to TRBJ2-3; 11 positions match TRBD2. This receptor was taken from a man aged 30-40 years in good health and CMV-seropositive. DNA of the CDR3: TGTGCCACCAGCACAACCCCGAGGGGGGCCAATCGACTAGCGGGGCCAAAAGATACGCAGTATTTT. It translates to CATSTTPRGANRLAGPKDTQYF. Combining the CDR3 with reference TRBV15 and TRBJ2-3 gives the whole variable domain DAMVIQNPRYQVTQFGKPVTLSCSQTLNHNVMYWYQQKSSQAPKLLFHYYDKDFNNEADTPDNFQSRRPNTSFCFLDIRSPGLGDTAMYLCATSTTPRGANRLAGPKDTQYFGPGTRLTVL.